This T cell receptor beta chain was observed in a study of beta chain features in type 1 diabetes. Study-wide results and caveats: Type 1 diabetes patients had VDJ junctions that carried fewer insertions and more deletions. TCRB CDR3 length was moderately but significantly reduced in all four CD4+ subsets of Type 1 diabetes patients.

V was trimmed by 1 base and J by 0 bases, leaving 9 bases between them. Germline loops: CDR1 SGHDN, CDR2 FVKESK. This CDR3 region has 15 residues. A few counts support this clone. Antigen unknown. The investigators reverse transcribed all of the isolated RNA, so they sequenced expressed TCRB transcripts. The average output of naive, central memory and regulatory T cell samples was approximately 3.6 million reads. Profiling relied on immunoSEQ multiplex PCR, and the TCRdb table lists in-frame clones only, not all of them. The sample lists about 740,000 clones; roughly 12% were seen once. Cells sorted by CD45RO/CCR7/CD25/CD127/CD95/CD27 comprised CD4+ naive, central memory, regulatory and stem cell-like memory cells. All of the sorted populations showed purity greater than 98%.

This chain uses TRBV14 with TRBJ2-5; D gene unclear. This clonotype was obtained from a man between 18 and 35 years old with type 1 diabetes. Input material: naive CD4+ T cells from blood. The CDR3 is CASSQADWYQETQYF. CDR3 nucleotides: TGTGCCAGCAGCCAAGCGGATTGGTACCAAGAGACCCAGTACTTC.